This T cell receptor (beta chain) came from a study of blood T cells in healthy people across ages. Study results and caveats: The unknown donor CMV status may have confounded expanded clonotype changes. Higher diversity and more naive CD4+ cells were features of long-lived donors, compared to aged donors.

With 1 base clipped from V and 3 bases from J, the junction kept 5 bases outside the gene matches. CDR3 length: 17 residues. Germline lookup yields CDR1 SGHTA and CDR2 FQGNSA. PBMCs, at least 6.5 million per sample, were isolated. Turning to this clonotype: No antigen is known for it.

A second PCR of about 7 to 12 cycles used a sample-barcoded 5' primer and a J-beta primer mix. TCRdb independently ran MiXCR on the 5' RACE reads; one entry per CDR3 protein. The data show hundreds of thousands of distinct CDR3 sequences, roughly 56% seen once. The chain links TRBV7-2 to TRBJ2-4; 11 nucleotides align to TRBD2. The receptor was isolated from a middle-aged man in good health. Sequencing was done on a sample of blood. This CDR3 is CASSLGLAGPGKNIQYF. CDR3 sequence (DNA): TGTGCCAGCAGCTTAGGACTAGCGGGGCCGGGCAAAAACATTCAGTACTTC.